This T cell receptor (beta chain) was retrieved from a study of patients and donors after allogeneic stem cell transplantation. The V gene lost 1 base and the J gene lost 5 bases, with 13 bases spanning the gap. Germline V CDR1 and CDR2: SEHNR, FQNEAQ (reference sequence). This CDR3 has 15 amino acids. Each CDR3 protein is one row after TCRdb ran MiXCR on the RT-PCR reads. The table has over 350,000 distinct CDR3 sequences, under 20% seen once. What was sequenced was blood, either unsorted or a sorted T cell fraction (not recorded which). The chain carries TRBV7-9 and TRBJ2-3; D perhaps matches TRBD2 (7 bases). This TCR derives from a human donor who was either an allogeneic HSCT recipient or a stem cell or donor lymphocyte infusion donor (not recorded which). It is not recorded whose cells these are; they may come from a transplant donor. For the CDR3, the DNA is TGTGCCAGCAGCTTAGTGGGGGGGGCACAAGATACGCAGTATTTT. Residues: CASSLVGGAQDTQYF.